One T cell receptor (beta chain) is described in this entry. There are many counts of this clonotype. Its antigen remains unidentified. It has no much larger one-base neighbor in the sample; base qualities were not kept. Sequencing took place on an Illumina HiSeq 2500. TCRs were amplified with Phusion for 20 to 25 PCR cycles using a constant-region primer together with the adapter attached to the V primers. Amplification of the isolated mRNA was done with the MessageAmp II aRNA Amplification Kit, which involved an approximately 15-hour in vitro transcription at 37 degrees C. The Dynabeads mRNA DIRECT Purification Kit was used to isolate mRNA for TCR sequencing. A second 25-cycle Phusion PCR added indexed Illumina adapters, and products were purified with AMPure XP beads. The paper's data handling went like this. Using custom Perl scripts, TCR sequences encoding the same protein were pooled, out-of-frame sequences were removed, and the abundance of each clonotype was computed. Any TCR sequence backed by just one read was left out of the analysis. Repertoire metrics included Shannon entropy, Gini index, clonality, richness, and frequency of TCRs shared between repertoires. TCRdb's own reprocessing of the public reads used fastp at Q25 and MiXCR and kept productive beta chains. Each record represents a unique CDR3 protein, reported with the most common genes and DNA among its rows. The V and J calls come from TCRdb's annotation, not from the publication. This sample lists tens of thousands of distinct CDR3 sequences; approximately 33% were detected once. Roughly 8.2% of the sample is held by the ten biggest clonotypes.

The sample's time point label, in plain terms: after trial treatment. Per the publication, the treatment or condition label means: LDRT plus nivolumab, ipilimumab, low-dose cyclophosphamide and aspirin (RACIN trial). The donors came from RACIN, which was a single-arm phase I dose-escalation trial that paired nivolumab and ipilimumab with aspirin, low-dose cyclophosphamide and low-dose radiotherapy. Patients with advanced, TIL-negative solid tumors were considered eligible. Sequences DFQATT (CDR1) and SNEGSKA (CDR2) are obtained from the germline V gene (reference sequence). From V the trimming removes 4 bases and from J it removes 4 bases, while the gene matches leave 4 bases of the junction unaccounted for. The CDR3 measures 13 amino acids from cysteine to phenylalanine. Of all the DNA, just the CDR3 is kept, 39 bases in frame from base 1. This sample is drawn from a study of low-dose radiotherapy and immunotherapy resistance in tumors (dated by TCRdb to between 2021 and 2023). Turning to the overall study: In Cohort 1, 0.5 Gy per fraction was delivered every 2 weeks, and a total PTV dose of 6.5 Gy was prescribed. Cohort 2 received 1 Gy per fraction every two weeks, with a total of 13 Gy over 26 weeks. Nivolumab and ipilimumab were both given intravenously, with nivolumab at a 240 mg flat dose every two weeks and ipilimumab at 1 mg/kg every six weeks. Intravenous cyclophosphamide at 200 mg/m2 was administered every two weeks, one day ahead of each radiation and immunotherapy administration. Aspirin 300 mg was taken orally once daily by patients for four cycles, starting on cycle 1 day 1. First-strand cDNA was synthesized using Superscript III and a set of TRAV- and TRBV-specific primers, so that both TCRalpha and TCRbeta chains were covered. Trial participants were not randomized into treatment groups. Eight patients were included in the translational analysis: three from the first dose cohort and the first five from the second dose cohort.

The V and J genes are TRBV20-1 and TRBJ2-5; TRBD1 lines up with 9 middle nucleotides. The sample here was PBMCs, taken after low-dose radiotherapy plus immunotherapy. This sequence originates from a male donor with rectosigmoid adenocarcinoma. The CDR3 region: CSANKQGAETQYF. The nucleotide sequence reads as follows: TGCAGTGCTAATAAACAGGGGGCAGAGACCCAGTACTTC.